This passage covers 22 T cell receptor beta chains from one sample sequenced in a study of blood T cell repertoires in COVID-19. Profiled with immunoSEQ multiplex PCR; TCRdb holds only in-frame clones, not every one. The table includes a few hundred thousand clones, 88% detected once. The sample taken for sequencing was peripheral blood. The receptors come from a young woman with COVID-19, enrolled during active disease.

This clone was counted a few times. Here the CDR3 reads CASSFVSGQETQYF. DNA for the CDR3: TGTGCCAGCAGCTTCGTGAGCGGACAAGAGACCCAGTACTTC. This sequence joins TRBV7-2 and TRBJ2-5; D might be TRBD2 (5 bases). The CDR3 loop spans 14 amino acids. Trimming left V 3 bases short and J 2 bases short, with 10 bases between. The germline V gene has CDR1 SGHTA and CDR2 FQGNSA.

The count of this clone is one. The chain couples TRBV11-2 to TRBJ1-6; D is perhaps TRBD1 (5 bases). V was trimmed by 5 bases and J by 6 bases, leaving 14 bases between them. The CDR3 is 15 residues long. Germline-derived CDR1 and CDR2 are SGHAT and FQNNGV. The CDR3: CASSRFGGINSPLHF. Here the CDR3 DNA reads TGTGCCAGCAGCCGCTTTGGGGGGATTAATTCACCCCTCCACTTT.

This chain joins TRBV16 and TRBJ2-1; 8 bases align to TRBD1. Germline lookup yields CDR1 KGHSY and CDR2 FQNENV. The CDR3 runs 14 residues. Trimming took 5 bases from V and 2 from J; bases not matched to a gene: 2. CDR3 sequence reads: CASSGTGPYNEQFF. As DNA, the CDR3 is TGTGCCAGCAGCGGGACAGGTCCCTACAATGAGCAGTTCTTC.

This clone appeared a single time. The chain links TRBV27 to TRBJ2-1; 13 bases match TRBD2. Germline CDR1 reads MNHEY; CDR2 reads SMNVEV (reference sequence). Germline trimming cut 8 bases from V and 2 bases from J; bases unmatched to any gene: 3. There are 15 residues in the CDR3. DNA of the CDR3: TGTGCCAGCGGAACTAGCGGGAGGGCCTACAATGAGCAGTTCTTC. This gives the protein CASGTSGRAYNEQFF.

This clone was counted between two and nine times. The CDR3 region is CASRTKLSSNQPQHF. The DNA of the CDR3 is TGTGCCAGTCGAACGAAGCTATCAAGCAATCAGCCCCAGCATTTT. This rearrangement joins TRBV19 to TRBJ1-5, with D unresolved. The CDR3 runs to 15 residues. Trimming cost V 8 bases and J 1 base, with 15 bases left between them. Germline V gene data show CDR1 as LNHDA and CDR2 as SQIVND (reference sequence).

The chain employs TRBV2 and TRBJ2-2, with D perhaps matching TRBD2 (6 bases). This CDR3 region has 16 residues. The V and J ends lost 6 bases and 3 bases respectively, with 17 bases between them. The V gene's germline CDR1 is SNHLY and CDR2 FYNNEI. Here the CDR3 reads CASREGTGLDTGELFF. The CDR3, as DNA: TGTGCCAGCAGGGAGGGTACTGGTTTGGACACCGGGGAGCTGTTTTTT.

The chain combines TRBV29-1 with TRBJ2-2; tentative D call: TRBD2 (5 bases). From germline, CDR1 is SQVTM and CDR2 ANQGSEA. The CDR3 spans 12 residues. Trimming cost V 6 bases and J 4 bases, with 9 bases left between them. The CDR3 region has the DNA TGCAGCGTCCCCGGAGGCACCGGGGAGCTGTTTTTT. It is translated as CSVPGGTGELFF.

The rearrangement joins TRBV19 to TRBJ1-5; D is unclear. The CDR3 length is 16 residues. V was clipped by 2 bases and J by 0 bases, with 11 bases between them. Germline V gives CDR1 LNHDA, CDR2 SQIVND (reference sequence). The CDR3 sequence: CASSINGEDSNQPQHF. CDR3 nucleotide sequence: TGTGCCAGTAGTATAAACGGAGAGGATAGCAATCAGCCCCAGCATTTT.

The chain links TRBV4-1 to TRBJ2-1; no clear D gene. The CDR3 has 11 amino acids. Between the trimmed V and J ends, which lost 3 bases and 8 bases, there was a span of 5 bases. Germline CDR1 reads MGHRA; CDR2 reads YSYEKL. This CDR3 is CASSHGDEQFF. CDR3 nucleotides: TGCGCCAGCAGCCATGGAGATGAGCAGTTCTTC.

The rearrangement links TRBV7-2 to TRBJ2-7; D might be TRBD2 (6 bases). The CDR3 covers 14 residues. Deletions cut 0 bases from V and 3 bases from J, with 9 bases between. Germline CDR1 and CDR2: SGHTA and FQGNSA. DNA for the CDR3: TGTGCCAGCAGCTTAGCGGGACTCCTCTACGAGCAGTACTTC. Translation gives CASSLAGLLYEQYF.

This clone came up once. The chain is built from TRBV5-7 and TRBJ2-7, with 8 bases aligning to TRBD1. TRBV5-7 is noted as an ORF with a role that remains uncertain. CDR3 length: 15 amino acids. J lost 0 bases, V lost 4 bases, and 6 bases had no gene match. For the CDR3, the DNA is TGTGCCAGCAGCGTGGACAGGGCCTACTCCTACGAGCAGTACTTC. Protein product: CASSVDRAYSYEQYF.

This clone was seen a handful of times. The chain recombines TRBV2 with TRBJ1-4, with 9 bases fitting TRBD1. The CDR3 sequence is 15 residues long. V dropped 4 bases and J dropped 8; count of bases not matched to a gene: 8. Germline V lookup: CDR1 SNHLY, CDR2 FYNNEI. CDR3 DNA sequence: TGTGCCAGCAGTGCCACCGGGACAGGGCACGAAAAACTGTTTTTT. Amino acids: CASSATGTGHEKLFF. The complete variable domain, with remaining parts taken from reference TRBV2 and TRBJ1-4, reads EPEVTQTPSHQVTQMGQEVILRCVPISNHLYFYWYRQILGQKVEFLVSFYNNEISEKSEIFDDQFSVERPDGSNFTLKIRSTKLEDSAMYFCASSATGTGHEKLFFGSGTQLSVL.

This clone came up a few times. The chain joins TRBV20-1 to TRBJ1-1; D may be TRBD1 (5 bases). Germline lookup yields CDR1 DFQATT and CDR2 SNEGSKA (reference sequence). With 3 bases removed from V and 1 base from J, the gap between germline ends came to 6 bases. This CDR3 contains 12 residues. The CDR3 protein is CSASDRNTEAFF. In nucleotides, the CDR3 is TGCAGTGCTAGTGACAGGAACACTGAAGCTTTCTTT.

Comments on this clone: The same CDR3 is also encoded by other DNA sequences in this sample. The chain uses TRBV24-1 and TRBJ1-1; 9 nucleotides line up with TRBD1. CDR3 length: 11 residues. Trimming removed 7 bases from V and 8 bases from J; junction bases left unmatched: 1. Germline-derived CDR1 and CDR2 are KGHDR and SFDVKD. The CDR3, as DNA: TGTGCCACCAGACAGGGGGCCGAAGCTTTCTTT. Translated, it gives CATRQGAEAFF.

The V call is TRBV11-2, the J call TRBJ1-2, with D possibly TRBD1 on 5 matching bases. Germline V CDR1 and CDR2: SGHAT, FQNNGV. The CDR3 consists of 13 residues. V gave up 5 bases and J gave up 4 bases, with 11 bases separating them. In DNA, the CDR3 is TGTGCCAGCAGCCGGACGACAGCCTATGGCTACACCTTC. Amino acid sequence: CASSRTTAYGYTF. Drawing the rest from reference TRBV11-2 and TRBJ1-2, the complete variable domain is EAGVAQSPRYKIIEKRQSVAFWCNPISGHATLYWYQQILGQGPKLLIQFQNNGVVDDSQLPKDRFSAERLKGVDSTLKIQPAKLEDSAVYLCASSRTTAYGYTFGSGTRLTVV.

The chain links TRBV5-4 to TRBJ1-2, with D maybe TRBD1 (6 bases). Germline V gene sequence: CDR1 SGHNT, CDR2 YYREEE (reference sequence). The ends were cut back, 0 bases at V and 4 bases at J, with 10 bases in the middle. The CDR3 sequence is 14 residues long. The CDR3 bases are TGTGCCAGCAGCTTGGTGGACAGCCCCTATGGCTACACCTTC. Translated, it gives CASSLVDSPYGYTF. Full variable domain (outside the CDR3, taken from reference TRBV5-4 and TRBJ1-2): ETGVTQSPTHLIKTRGQQVTLRCSSQSGHNTVSWYQQALGQGPQFIFQYYREEENGRGNFPPRFSGLQFPNYSSELNVNALELDDSALYLCASSLVDSPYGYTFGSGTRLTVV.

This chain connects TRBV4-1 to TRBJ2-5, with TRBD1 as a possible D gene (5 bases). The length of the CDR3 is 14 residues. V lost 6 bases and J lost 7, with 18 bases in between. Germline V gives CDR1 MGHRA, CDR2 YSYEKL. The chain's CDR3 is CASSLNSGLGTQYF. Here the CDR3 DNA reads TGCGCCAGCAGTCTTAATTCAGGGCTAGGGACCCAGTACTTC.

V usage is TRBV6-5 and J usage is TRBJ2-4, with D perhaps matching TRBD1 (6 bases). Trimming pared 0 bases from V and 0 bases from J, leaving 9 bases between. The CDR3 consists of 16 residues. Germline V lookup: CDR1 MNHEY, CDR2 SVGAGI. The DNA for the CDR3 is TGTGCCAGCAGTTACTCTGCAGGGGTAGCCAAAAACATTCAGTACTTC. Its protein is CASSYSAGVAKNIQYF.

This chain joins TRBV3-1 (or the pseudogene TRBV3-2) and TRBJ2-5, with a weak D call TRBD1 (5 bases). V was trimmed by 2 bases and J by 3 bases, leaving 7 bases between them. This CDR3 region has 13 residues. The germline CDR1 and CDR2 sequences are LGHDT and YNNKEL (reference sequence). The CDR3 sequence is CASSQQGEETQYF. The CDR3 nucleotides are TGTGCCAGCAGCCAACAGGGCGAAGAGACCCAGTACTTC.

This chain uses TRBV30 with TRBJ1-1; TRBD1 agrees at 8 bases. The junction had 9 bases not matched to a gene; V was cut back by 5 bases and J by 13 bases. Germline V gene data show CDR1 as GTSNPN and CDR2 as SVGIG (reference sequence). CDR3 length: 11 amino acids. CDR3 sequence reads: CAWSGQVFVFF. The CDR3 DNA reads TGTGCCTGGTCGGGACAGGTTTTCGTTTTCTTT.

The chain employs TRBV5-6 and TRBJ1-1; D is unclear. Trimming took off 4 bases at V and 1 base at J, with 11 bases between the two ends. The germline V gene has CDR1 SGHDT and CDR2 YYEEEE. The CDR3 is 14 amino acids. The CDR3 DNA reads TGTGCCAGCAGCAAAGACATGTCGAACACTGAAGCTTTCTTT. Translated: CASSKDMSNTEAFF.

The chain employs TRBV19 and TRBJ2-1; D is uncertain. The V gene lost 2 bases and the J gene lost 4 bases, with 9 bases spanning the gap. This CDR3 is 14 amino acids long. Germline V gene data show CDR1 as LNHDA and CDR2 as SQIVND (reference sequence). This chain's CDR3 is CASSISTSYNEQFF. CDR3 nucleotide sequence: TGTGCCAGTAGTATATCGACTTCTTACAATGAGCAGTTCTTC.